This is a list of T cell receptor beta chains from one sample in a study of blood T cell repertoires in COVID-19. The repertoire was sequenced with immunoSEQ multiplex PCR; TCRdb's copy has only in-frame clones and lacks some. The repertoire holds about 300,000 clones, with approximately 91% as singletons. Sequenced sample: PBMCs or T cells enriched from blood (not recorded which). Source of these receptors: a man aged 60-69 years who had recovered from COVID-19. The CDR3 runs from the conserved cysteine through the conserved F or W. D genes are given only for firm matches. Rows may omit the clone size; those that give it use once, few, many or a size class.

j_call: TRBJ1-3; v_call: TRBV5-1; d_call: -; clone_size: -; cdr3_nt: TGCGCCAGCAGCTTGGCCAGGGTCGGAAACACCATATATTTT; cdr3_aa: CASSLARVGNTIYF
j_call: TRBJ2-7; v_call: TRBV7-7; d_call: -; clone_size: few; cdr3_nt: TGTGCTAGCAGCCGCGGTTCCTCCGGCCCCTACGAGCAGTACTTC; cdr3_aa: CASSRGSSGPYEQYF
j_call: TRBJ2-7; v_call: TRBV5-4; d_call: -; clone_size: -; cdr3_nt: TGTGCCAGCAGCGCTCCTGCAGGGGAATCCTACGAGCAGTACTTC; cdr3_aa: CASSAPAGESYEQYF
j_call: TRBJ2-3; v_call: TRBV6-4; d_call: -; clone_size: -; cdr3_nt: TGTGCCAGCAGTGACAGGGGGAAGACAGATACGCAGTATTTT; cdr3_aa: CASSDRGKTDTQYF
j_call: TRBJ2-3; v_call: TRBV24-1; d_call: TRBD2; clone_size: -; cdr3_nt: TGTGCCACCAGTGATTTGCATTATGGGACTAGCCCGCCTGGCACAGATACGCAGTATTTT; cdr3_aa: CATSDLHYGTSPPGTDTQYF
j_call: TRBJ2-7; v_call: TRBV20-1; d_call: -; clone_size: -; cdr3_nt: TGCAGTGCTAGTTCAGGCTCCTACGAGCAGTACTTC; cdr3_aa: CSASSGSYEQYF
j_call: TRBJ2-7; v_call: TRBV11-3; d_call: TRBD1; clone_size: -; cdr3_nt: TGTGCCAGCAGCACGGGGACAGGGACCTACGAGCAGTACTTC; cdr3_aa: CASSTGTGTYEQYF
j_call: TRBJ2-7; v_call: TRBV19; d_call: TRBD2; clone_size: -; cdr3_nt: TGTGCCAGTAGTCCCCGACTAGCGGGAGAACCCGAGCAGTACTTC; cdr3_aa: CASSPRLAGEPEQYF
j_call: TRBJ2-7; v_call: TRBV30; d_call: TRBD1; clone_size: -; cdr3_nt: TGTGCCTGGAGTGTACGGGGACAGGGGACCTACGAGCAGTACTTC; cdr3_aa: CAWSVRGQGTYEQYF
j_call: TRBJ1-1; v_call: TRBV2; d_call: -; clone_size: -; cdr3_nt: -; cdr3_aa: CASTVGQGITFF
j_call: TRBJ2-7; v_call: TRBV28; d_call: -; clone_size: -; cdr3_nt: TGTGCCAGCAGTCCAATAGCCTACGAGCAGTACTTC; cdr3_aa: CASSPIAYEQYF
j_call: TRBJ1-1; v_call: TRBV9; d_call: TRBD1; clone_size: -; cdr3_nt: TGTGCCAGCAGCGAAACAGGGGGCATCGGGGAAGCTTTCTTT; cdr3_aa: CASSETGGIGEAFF
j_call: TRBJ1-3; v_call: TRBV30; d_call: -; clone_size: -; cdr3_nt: TGTGCCTGGAGTGTACAACAGGGAGGAAACACCATATATTTT; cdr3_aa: CAWSVQQGGNTIYF
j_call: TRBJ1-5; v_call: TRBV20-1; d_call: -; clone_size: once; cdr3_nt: TGCAGTGCTAGTGCCCGGACAGTTAGCAATCAGCCCCAGCATTTT; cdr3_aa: CSASARTVSNQPQHF
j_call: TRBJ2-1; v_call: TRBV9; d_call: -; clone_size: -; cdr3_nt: TGTGCCAGCAGCGCAGGTGGGCAGGGTCTTTACAATGAGCAGTTCTTC; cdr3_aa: CASSAGGQGLYNEQFF
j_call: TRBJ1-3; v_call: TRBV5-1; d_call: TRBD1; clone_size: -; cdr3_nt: TGCGCCAGCAGCATAGACAGGGTTGCTGGAAACACCATATATTTT; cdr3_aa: CASSIDRVAGNTIYF
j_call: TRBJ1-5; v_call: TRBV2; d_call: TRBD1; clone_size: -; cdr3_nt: TGTGCCAGCAGTGGAGGGGGCGGCAATCAGCCCCAGCATTTT; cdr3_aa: CASSGGGGNQPQHF
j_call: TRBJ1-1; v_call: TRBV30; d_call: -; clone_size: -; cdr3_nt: TGTGCCTGGAGTTTCTGGACTCGGATTGATCGGAACACTGAAGCTTTCTTT; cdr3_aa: CAWSFWTRIDRNTEAFF
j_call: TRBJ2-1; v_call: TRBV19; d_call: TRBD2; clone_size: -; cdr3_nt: TGTGCCAGTGCCGGCCAACCCGGGAGGGCTTCCTACAATGAGCAGTTCTTC; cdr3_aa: CASAGQPGRASYNEQFF
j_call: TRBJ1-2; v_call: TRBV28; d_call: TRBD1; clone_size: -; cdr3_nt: TGTGCCAGCAGCCAAAGGGGGACAGGGGCATATGGCTACACCTTC; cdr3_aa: CASSQRGTGAYGYTF
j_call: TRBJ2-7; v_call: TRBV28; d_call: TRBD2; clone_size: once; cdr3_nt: TGTGCCAGCAGCCCGGGACTAGCGGGAGAGCTTTACTTC; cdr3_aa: CASSPGLAGELYF
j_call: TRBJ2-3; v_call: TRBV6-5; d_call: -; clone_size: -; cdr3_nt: TGTGCCGCAGAGACTAGCACAGATACGCAGTATTTT; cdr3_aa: CAAETSTDTQYF
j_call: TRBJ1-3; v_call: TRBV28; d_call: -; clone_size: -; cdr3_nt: TGTGCCACGGAAGGGGTGTATGACACCATATATTTT; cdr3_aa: CATEGVYDTIYF
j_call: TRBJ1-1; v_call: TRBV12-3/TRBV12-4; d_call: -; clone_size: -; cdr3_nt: TGTGCCAGCAGTTTAACCCGGACTGAAGCTTTCTTT; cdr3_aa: CASSLTRTEAFF